This TCR beta chain was observed in a study of T cell repertoires in cytomegalovirus infection. General study findings and limits: Accumulated public TCR beta family frequency recognized individuals carrying CMV together with the relevant HLA.

TCRdb itself ran the reads through MiXCR, one entry per CDR3 protein. The data contain a few hundred thousand distinct CDR3 sequences, 17% of them singletons. Germline V gene sequence: CDR1 SGHNT, CDR2 YYREEE (reference sequence). CDR3 length: 16 residues. V lost 4 bases, J lost 2 bases, and 17 bases lay in between. Notes on this clonotype: The antigen remains undetermined.

The clonotype originates from a human donor in good health (CMV status not recorded). Some clones in this sample may be carry-over from other donors' samples. The sample taken for sequencing was PBMCs. V gene TRBV5-4 combines with J gene TRBJ2-3, with unresolved D. The CDR3 DNA sequence: TGTGCCAGCAGCCCTTTCTCTTTGGGCTACACAGATACGCAGTATTTT. It encodes CASSPFSLGYTDTQYF.